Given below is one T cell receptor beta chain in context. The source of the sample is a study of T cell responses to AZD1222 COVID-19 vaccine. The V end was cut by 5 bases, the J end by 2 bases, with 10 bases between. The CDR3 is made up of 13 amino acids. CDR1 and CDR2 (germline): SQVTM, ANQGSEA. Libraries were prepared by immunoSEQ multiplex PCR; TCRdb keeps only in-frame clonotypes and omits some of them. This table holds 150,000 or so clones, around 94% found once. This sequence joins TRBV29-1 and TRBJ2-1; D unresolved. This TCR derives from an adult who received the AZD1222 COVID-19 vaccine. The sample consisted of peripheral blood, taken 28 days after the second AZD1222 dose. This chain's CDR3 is CSVSRVAYNEQFF. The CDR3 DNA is TGCAGCGTTTCCAGAGTGGCCTACAATGAGCAGTTCTTC.